The next 28 T cell receptor beta chains were all read from a single sample in a study of blood T cell repertoires in COVID-19. Clones were sequenced by immunoSEQ multiplex PCR, and TCRdb holds only the in-frame ones, with some missing. The table lists about 70,000 clones, around nine tenths of them singletons. Material for sequencing was peripheral blood. The origin of the receptors is a woman aged 18-29 years with acute or convalescent COVID-19.

This chain joins TRBV6-2 or TRBV6-3 and TRBJ2-7; 10 bases map to TRBD1. The V and J ends lost 4 bases and 6 bases, in that order; junction bases with no gene match: 0. The CDR3 spans 12 residues. CDR1 is MNHEY and CDR2 is SVGEGT in the germline V gene. CDR3 in DNA: TGTGCCAGCAGTTGGGACAGGGGCGAGCAGTACTTC. Protein product: CASSWDRGEQYF.

The chain is built from TRBV4-1 and TRBJ2-3; TRBD2 is a possible D gene (6 bases). Germline-derived CDR1 and CDR2 are MGHRA and YSYEKL. Between the trimmed V and J ends, which lost 4 bases and 6 bases, there was a span of 14 bases. The CDR3 extends over 14 amino acids. The CDR3 spells CASSLMEGVDTQYF. The CDR3 nucleotides read TGCGCCAGCAGCCTAATGGAGGGTGTTGATACGCAGTATTTT.

The chain uses TRBV5-1 and TRBJ2-7; TRBD1 matches at 8 bases. The V gene end was trimmed by 0 bases and the J gene end by 2 bases; junction bases not matched to a gene: 7. From germline, CDR1 is SGHRS and CDR2 YFSETQ. The CDR3 runs 16 residues. The CDR3 DNA reads TGCGCCAGCAGCTTGGGTCCGGGACAGGTTGCCTACGAGCAGTACTTC. It specifies CASSLGPGQVAYEQYF.

The count of this clone is one. This chain uses TRBV27 with TRBJ1-5, with D hard to call. V dropped 6 bases and J dropped 1 base, with 7 bases sitting between them. Germline CDR1 is MNHEY and CDR2 is SMNVEV (reference sequence). CDR3 size: 13 residues. The CDR3 nucleotides are TGTGCCAGCAGCCCTAAAAGCAATCAGCCCCAGCATTTT. Translating it yields CASSPKSNQPQHF.

This clone was observed a few times. The chain recombines TRBV15 with TRBJ1-1; 10 nucleotides line up with TRBD1. J gave up 5 bases and V 2 bases, and 2 bases lay outside the gene matches. Germline V gene sequence: CDR1 LNHNV, CDR2 YYDKDF (reference sequence). This CDR3 has 14 amino acids. CDR3 region: CATSRRDRGTEAFF. The CDR3, as DNA: TGTGCCACCAGCAGAAGGGACAGGGGAACTGAAGCTTTCTTT.

The V gene is TRBV7-2, the J gene TRBJ2-1, with TRBD2 matching 7 bases. V was clipped by 1 base and J by 4 bases; unmatched bases: 7. Germline V gene lookup returns CDR1 SGHTA and CDR2 FQGNSA. The CDR3 length is 16 residues. The CDR3 loop is CASSLGPGRGYNEQFF. The CDR3 DNA reads TGTGCCAGCAGCTTAGGCCCCGGGCGGGGGTACAATGAGCAGTTCTTC.

This chain connects TRBV6-5 to TRBJ1-5, with TRBD1 as a possible D gene (6 bases). V dropped 8 bases and J dropped 5 bases, with 16 bases sitting between them. Germline V gene sequence: CDR1 MNHEY, CDR2 SVGAGI. The CDR3 is 14 residues long. The CDR3: CASGRGLGDQPQHF. The CDR3 DNA follows: TGTGCCAGCGGGAGGGGGTTAGGAGATCAGCCCCAGCATTTT.

The chain joins TRBV25-1 to TRBJ1-1, with 8 bases matching TRBD1. V lost 3 bases to trimming and J lost 3 bases; unmatched junction nucleotides: 15. The CDR3 runs 18 residues. Looked up from germline, CDR1 is MGHDK and CDR2 is SYGVNS. The CDR3 sequence: CASSEDPRRTGKDTEAFF. Here the CDR3 DNA reads TGTGCCAGCAGTGAGGACCCCCGTAGGACAGGGAAGGACACTGAAGCTTTCTTT.

V is TRBV7-6 and J is TRBJ2-7, with 7 bases matching TRBD2. V trimming: 1 base; J trimming: 3 bases; junction bases outside the gene matches: 6. The germline V gene has CDR1 SGHVS and CDR2 FNYEAQ. CDR3 size: 15 residues. CDR3 bases: TGTGCCAGCAGCTTAGGGCCAGCGGGGAACTACGAGCAGTACTTC. It translates to CASSLGPAGNYEQYF.

This sequence joins TRBV12-3 or TRBV12-4 and TRBJ1-2, with 7 bases that match TRBD1. This CDR3 region has 13 residues. Trimming took 10 bases from V and 2 from J; bases not matched to a gene: 7. CDR3 residues: CATRQGSNYGYTF. CDR3 coding DNA: TGTGCCACAAGACAGGGATCGAACTATGGCTACACCTTC.

The rearrangement uses TRBV6-2 or TRBV6-3 and TRBJ2-7; D is undetermined. The CDR3 consists of 13 residues. Germline CDR1 MNHEY, CDR2 SVGEGT. The ends were cut back, 1 base at V and 2 bases at J, with 6 bases in the middle. The CDR3 nucleotides are TGTGCCAGCAGTTACTTCGTAACCTACGAGCAGTACTTC. The encoded protein is CASSYFVTYEQYF.

The chain has TRBV19 and TRBJ1-1; a possible D gene is TRBD1 (6 bases). The V end was cut by 6 bases, the J end by 4 bases, with 12 bases between. The CDR3 consists of 13 residues. Germline V lookup: CDR1 LNHDA, CDR2 SQIVND (reference sequence). The CDR3: CASSTGRGTEAFF. Written as DNA, the CDR3 is TGTGCCAGTAGCACAGGGAGGGGCACTGAAGCTTTCTTT.

The J gene is TRBJ2-1, the V gene TRBV7-9; 7 nucleotides match TRBD2. The V segment lost 1 base and the J segment 2 bases; nucleotides outside the gene matches: 5. Germline CDR1 is SEHNR and CDR2 is FQNEAQ (reference sequence). This CDR3 spans 16 amino acids. The CDR3, as DNA: TGTGCCAGCAGCTTAGTGGCTAGCGGAACCTACAATGAGCAGTTCTTC. This translates into CASSLVASGTYNEQFF.

The chain carries TRBV18 and TRBJ2-7; 10 bases align to TRBD1. CDR1 KGHSH and CDR2 LQKENI come from the germline V gene. The CDR3 loop spans 16 amino acids. V lost 5 bases to trimming and J lost 2 bases; unmatched junction nucleotides: 9. CDR3 loop: CASSAQTGTGAYEQYF. The CDR3 DNA sequence: TGTGCCAGCTCAGCTCAAACCGGGACAGGGGCCTACGAGCAGTACTTC.

The chain employs TRBV7-9 and TRBJ2-3; 14 bases match TRBD2. The junction had 6 bases not matched to a gene; V was cut back by 7 bases and J by 6 bases. Germline CDR1 is SEHNR and CDR2 is FQNEAQ (reference sequence). The CDR3 runs to 15 residues. This chain's CDR3 is CASMATSGGADTQYF. The CDR3 DNA reads TGTGCCAGCATGGCGACTAGCGGGGGGGCGGATACGCAGTATTTT.

The rearrangement joins TRBV10-3 to TRBJ2-7, with 11 nucleotides matching TRBD1. CDR3 length: 15 residues. Germline V gives CDR1 ENHRY, CDR2 SYGVKD. V was clipped by 4 bases and J by 5 bases; unmatched bases: 7. This chain's CDR3 is CAISVGTGGFNEQYF. The CDR3 region has the DNA TGTGCCATCAGTGTGGGGACAGGGGGTTTCAACGAGCAGTACTTC.

Comment on this clone: This sample includes further DNA sequences coding for the same CDR3. The chain is built from TRBV6-2 or TRBV6-3 and TRBJ1-5; D is perhaps TRBD1 (5 bases). V lost 0 bases, J lost 6 bases, and 9 bases lay in between. Germline V gene sequence: CDR1 MNHEY, CDR2 SVGEGT. This CDR3 region has 14 residues. CDR3 sequence reads: CASSYSGGVQPQHF. The CDR3 DNA reads as TGTGCCAGCAGTTACTCGGGGGGAGTTCAGCCCCAGCATTTT.

The chain employs TRBV6-2 or TRBV6-3 and TRBJ2-1, with TRBD2 matching 9 bases. J was trimmed by 2 bases and V by 5 bases; bases with no gene match: 4. Germline CDR1 MNHEY, CDR2 SVGEGT. CDR3 length: 15 amino acids. CDR3 nucleotide sequence: TGTGCCAGCAGTCTTCGCGGGGGGGCCTACAATGAGCAGTTCTTC. Translating it yields CASSLRGGAYNEQFF.

This chain joins TRBV4-1 and TRBJ1-4; D may be TRBD1 (5 bases). This CDR3 has 15 residues. Germline CDR1 reads MGHRA; CDR2 reads YSYEKL. V dropped 5 bases and J dropped 0 bases, with 10 bases sitting between them. The CDR3: CASSFDSATNEKLFF. CDR3 coding DNA: TGCGCCAGCAGCTTCGACAGTGCAACTAATGAAAAACTGTTTTTT.

The V and J genes are TRBV5-1 and TRBJ2-1, with TRBD2 matching 10 bases. The CDR3 is 16 amino acids. V trimming: 2 bases; J trimming: 4 bases; junction bases outside the gene matches: 6. Germline V lookup: CDR1 SGHRS, CDR2 YFSETQ. The CDR3 DNA reads as TGCGCCAGCAGCTTCCTGGCTAGCGGGAGATACAATGAGCAGTTCTTC. This codes for CASSFLASGRYNEQFF.

This chain uses TRBV6-6 with TRBJ1-4; possibly TRBD1 for D (5 bases). CDR1 is MNHNY, CDR2 SVGAGI, per germline (reference sequence). The V gene lost 0 bases and the J gene lost 7 bases, with 12 bases spanning the gap. The CDR3 contains 15 residues. This CDR3 reads CASSYSAQATEKLFF. CDR3 DNA: TGTGCCAGCAGTTACTCGGCACAGGCTACTGAAAAACTGTTTTTT.

The rearrangement links TRBV29-1 to TRBJ1-2, with TRBD1 as a possible D gene (5 bases). V dropped 5 bases and J dropped 4 bases, with 14 bases sitting between them. Germline CDR1 SQVTM, CDR2 ANQGSEA. The length of the CDR3 is 13 residues. The chain's CDR3 is CSVLVGQGYGYTF. DNA for the CDR3: TGCAGCGTTTTGGTGGGTCAGGGCTATGGCTACACCTTC.

This clone was seen only a few times. The chain links TRBV25-1 to TRBJ1-1, with D unclear. This CDR3 contains 13 residues. Trimming stripped 0 bases from V and 3 bases from J, with 5 bases between. Per germline, CDR1 MGHDK and CDR2 SYGVNS. The CDR3 loop is CASSEYTDTEAFF. The CDR3 region has the DNA TGTGCCAGCAGTGAATATACAGACACTGAAGCTTTCTTT. The variable domain in full, completed from reference TRBV25-1 and TRBJ1-1, reads EADIYQTPRYLVIGTGKKITLECSQTMGHDKMYWYQQDPGMELHLIHYSYGVNSTEKGDLSSESTVSRIRTEHFPLTLESARPSHTSQYLCASSEYTDTEAFFGQGTRLTVV.

This chain joins TRBV15 and TRBJ2-1; a possible D gene is TRBD2 (6 bases). V lost 0 bases and J lost 4, with 13 bases in between. Germline loops: CDR1 LNHNV, CDR2 YYDKDF (reference sequence). This CDR3 is 16 amino acids long. In DNA form, the CDR3 reads TGTGCCACCAGCAGAGATCGGGCGGGACCATACAATGAGCAGTTCTTC. It yields the protein CATSRDRAGPYNEQFF.

The chain joins TRBV19 to TRBJ1-5; 7 nucleotides line up with TRBD1. Germline V gene sequence: CDR1 LNHDA, CDR2 SQIVND (reference sequence). V dropped 5 bases and J dropped 4; count of bases not matched to a gene: 5. The CDR3 runs 14 residues. CDR3 sequence reads: CASSGDRANQPQHF. DNA for the CDR3: TGTGCCAGTAGTGGGGACAGAGCGAATCAGCCCCAGCATTTT.

The rearrangement uses TRBV6-1 and TRBJ2-1; the match to TRBD2 covers 12 bases. Trimming cost V 1 base and J 9 bases; bases outside gene matches: 7. The CDR3 covers 16 residues. Germline V gene lookup returns CDR1 MNHNS and CDR2 SASEGT. The CDR3 DNA follows: TGTGCCAGCAGTGAAGTTGAGACTAGCGGGGGTGGTGAGCAGTTCTTC. Encoded protein: CASSEVETSGGGEQFF.

The chain uses TRBV9 and TRBJ1-2; D remains ambiguous. The CDR3 totals 12 residues. V lost 1 base and J lost 2, with 3 bases in between. Germline values: CDR1 SGDLS, CDR2 YYNGEE. The CDR3 coding sequence is TGTGCCAGCAGCGTACTGAACTATGGCTACACCTTC. It codes for CASSVLNYGYTF. The whole variable domain, filled in from reference TRBV9 and TRBJ1-2, reads DSGVTQTPKHLITATGQRVTLRCSPRSGDLSVYWYQQSLDQGLQFLIQYYNGEERAKGNILERFSAQQFPDLHSELNLSSLELGDSALYFCASSVLNYGYTFGSGTRLTVV.

The chain is built from TRBV4-3 and TRBJ2-1; TRBD2 matches 11 bases. Germline CDR1 LGHNA, CDR2 YSLEER. This CDR3 region has 17 residues. The J segment lost 2 bases and the V segment lost 0 bases, leaving 3 bases of the junction unmatched. The CDR3 nucleotides read TGCGCCAGCAGCCAAGACCAGACTAGCGGGACCTACAATGAGCAGTTCTTC. Translating gives CASSQDQTSGTYNEQFF.